This entry is about one T cell receptor (beta chain). CDR3 length: 13 residues. The trim removed 2 bases at V and 6 bases at J, leaving 4 bases unmatched. In germline, CDR1 is GTSNPN, CDR2 SVGIG (reference sequence). The data stem from a study of blood T cell repertoires in COVID-19. Across the whole study: Samples representing acute and convalescent COVID-19 were sourced from the United States, Italy and Spain. Sample material is recorded as cDNA or gDNA derived from T cells, B-cell-depleted T cells, or PBMCs.

As originally analysed: Reference gene primers were amplified, and this amplification served to estimate nucleated cell counts. Clones were sequenced by immunoSEQ multiplex PCR, and TCRdb holds only the in-frame ones, with some missing. Clone size and V and J calls were adopted from that table, with D and trimming inferred from the DNA. The sample shows around 370,000 clones, about nine tenths of them seen only once. The sample taken for sequencing was peripheral blood. The sequence derives from a woman aged 70-85 years with COVID-19, enrolled during active disease. The V and J genes are TRBV30 and TRBJ2-3; TRBD2 matches 8 bases. CDR3 protein: CAWSNGGADTQYF. Here the CDR3 DNA reads TGTGCCTGGAGTAACGGGGGGGCGGATACGCAGTATTTT.